These T cell receptor beta chains were read from a single sample in a study of shared clonotypes between healthy human individuals. Produced via immunoSEQ multiplex PCR; TCRdb's table is partial and in-frame only. The sample lists roughly 2.4 million clones; around 95% were seen once. Material for sequencing was naive CD4+ T cells sorted from blood. Receptor source: a young man in good health. Each CDR3 is given with its conserved first and last residue.

J,V,CDR3
TRBJ2-2,TRBV4-2,CASSQDARSGELFF
TRBJ2-7,TRBV5-4,CASSRLLAGGAYEQYF
TRBJ1-6,TRBV10-1,CASSDGAMGSPLHF
TRBJ2-3,TRBV5-1,CASSGGISTDTQYF
TRBJ2-6,TRBV5-6,CASREGAGANVLTF
TRBJ2-2,TRBV5-1,CASSFGRNTGELFF
TRBJ2-2,TRBV10-1,CATGPAGGTGELFF
TRBJ1-4,TRBV6-1,CASSTGPGEKLFF
TRBJ2-7,TRBV4-3,CASSQGSYGGSGRFYEQYF
TRBJ1-5,TRBV19,CASSTVQGQPQHF
TRBJ2-7,TRBV7-3,CASSPSEGVGEQYF
TRBJ1-1,TRBV19,CASSRGQTQAFF
TRBJ2-1,TRBV7-9,CASSPGLAGLDTWNEQFF
TRBJ2-3,TRBV19,CASTQDRGSTDTQYF
TRBJ1-2,TRBV28,CASTSSWRGYTF
TRBJ1-2,TRBV11-2,CASSFYGYTF
TRBJ2-7,TRBV5-5,CASSFQAGSSYEQYF
TRBJ1-2,TRBV6-5,CASSGQGAGGYTF
TRBJ1-2,TRBV5-8,CASSWAPYGYTF
TRBJ1-1,TRBV10-3,CAISEWSATEAFF
TRBJ2-5,TRBV20-1,CSAHAGTQYF
TRBJ2-3,TRBV10-3,CAISPYSTGKADTQYF
TRBJ1-2,TRBV7-9,CASSSPGQGPLDYGYTF
TRBJ2-2,TRBV10-2,CASSWGGPNTGELFF
TRBJ2-1,TRBV30,CAWSWRGQPYNEQFF
TRBJ2-7,TRBV11-2,CASSLARQTSNYEQYF
TRBJ1-4,TRBV14,CASSQGDRGRRNEKLFF
TRBJ2-5,TRBV30,CAWSRFQARGETQYF
TRBJ1-2,TRBV28,CASSLSRAYGYTF
TRBJ2-3,TRBV5-1,CASSLQGADTQYF
TRBJ2-3,TRBV18,CASSLNGIFTDTQYF
TRBJ1-5,TRBV19,CASSVYSGPSNQPQHF
TRBJ2-7,TRBV5-1,CASTPTSGGLEQYF
TRBJ1-2,TRBV6-5,CASSYRDRRNYGYTF
TRBJ1-6,TRBV9,CASSATGTGDRSSYNSPLHF
TRBJ2-2,TRBV5-8,CASSPRQGWYTGELFF
TRBJ2-3,TRBV9,CASSVGGGADTQYF
TRBJ2-3,TRBV15,CATSPSAVDTQYF
TRBJ2-3,TRBV27,CASSLRSLEADTQYF
TRBJ2-5,TRBV2,CASRARTSLKETQYF
TRBJ2-7,TRBV27,CASSSRVSYEQYF
TRBJ1-2,TRBV6-6,CASTHAGRTDYGYTF
TRBJ1-4,TRBV30,CAWSKDRGRVNEKLFF
TRBJ2-7,TRBV5-1,CASSLASGTGLYEQYF
TRBJ1-6,TRBV2,CASSEQQGMHSPLHF
TRBJ2-7,TRBV13,CASSLNGRTPSNEQYF
TRBJ2-2,TRBV7-8,CASSLAGVAGELFF
TRBJ2-7,TRBV11-2,CASSSLAGAVYEQYF